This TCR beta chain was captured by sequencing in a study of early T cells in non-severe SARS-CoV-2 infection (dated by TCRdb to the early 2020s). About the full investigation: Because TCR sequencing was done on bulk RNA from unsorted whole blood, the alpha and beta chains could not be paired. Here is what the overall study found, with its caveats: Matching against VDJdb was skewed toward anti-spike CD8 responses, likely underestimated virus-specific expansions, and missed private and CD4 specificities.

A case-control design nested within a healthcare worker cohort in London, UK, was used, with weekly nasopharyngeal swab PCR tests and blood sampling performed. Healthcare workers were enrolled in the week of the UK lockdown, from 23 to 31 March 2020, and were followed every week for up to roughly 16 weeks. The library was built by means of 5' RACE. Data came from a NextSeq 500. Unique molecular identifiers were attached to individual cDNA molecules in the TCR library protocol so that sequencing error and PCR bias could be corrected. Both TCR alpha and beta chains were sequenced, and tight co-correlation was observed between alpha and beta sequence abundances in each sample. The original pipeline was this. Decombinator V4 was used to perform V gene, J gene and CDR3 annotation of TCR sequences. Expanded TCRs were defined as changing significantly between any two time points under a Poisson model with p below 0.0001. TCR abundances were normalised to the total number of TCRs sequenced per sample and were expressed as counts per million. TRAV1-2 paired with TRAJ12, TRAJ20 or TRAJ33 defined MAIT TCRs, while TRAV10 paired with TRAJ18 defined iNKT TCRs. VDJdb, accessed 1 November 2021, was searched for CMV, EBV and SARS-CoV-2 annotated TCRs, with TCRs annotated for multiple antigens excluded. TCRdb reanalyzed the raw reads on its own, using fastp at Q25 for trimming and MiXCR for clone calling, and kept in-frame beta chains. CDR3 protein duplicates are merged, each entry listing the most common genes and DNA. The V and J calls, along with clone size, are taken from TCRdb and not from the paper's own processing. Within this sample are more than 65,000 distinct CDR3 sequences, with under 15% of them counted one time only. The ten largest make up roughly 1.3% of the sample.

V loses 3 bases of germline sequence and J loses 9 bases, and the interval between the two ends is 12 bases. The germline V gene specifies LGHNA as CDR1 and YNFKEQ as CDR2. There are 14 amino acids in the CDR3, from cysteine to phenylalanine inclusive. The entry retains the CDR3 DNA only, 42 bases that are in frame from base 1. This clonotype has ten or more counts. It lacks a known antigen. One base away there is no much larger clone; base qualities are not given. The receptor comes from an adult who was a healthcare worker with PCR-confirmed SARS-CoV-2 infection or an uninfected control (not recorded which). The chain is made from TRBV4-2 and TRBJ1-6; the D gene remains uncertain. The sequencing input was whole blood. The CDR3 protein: CASSHNSIGSPLHF. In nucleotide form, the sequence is TGTGCCAGCAGCCATAACTCAATCGGTTCACCCCTCCACTTT.